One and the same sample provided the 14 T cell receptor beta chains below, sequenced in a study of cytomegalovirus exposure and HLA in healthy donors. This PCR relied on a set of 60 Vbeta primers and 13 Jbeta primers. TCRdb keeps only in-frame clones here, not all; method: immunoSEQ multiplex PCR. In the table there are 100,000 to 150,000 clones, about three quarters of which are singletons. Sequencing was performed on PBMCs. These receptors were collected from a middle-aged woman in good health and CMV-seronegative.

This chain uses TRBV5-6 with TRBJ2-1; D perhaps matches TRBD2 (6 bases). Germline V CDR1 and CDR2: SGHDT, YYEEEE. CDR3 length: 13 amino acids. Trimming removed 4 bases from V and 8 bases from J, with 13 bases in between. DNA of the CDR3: TGTGCCAGCAGCATCGGAGGCGGGGATGAGCAGTTCTTC. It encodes CASSIGGGDEQFF.

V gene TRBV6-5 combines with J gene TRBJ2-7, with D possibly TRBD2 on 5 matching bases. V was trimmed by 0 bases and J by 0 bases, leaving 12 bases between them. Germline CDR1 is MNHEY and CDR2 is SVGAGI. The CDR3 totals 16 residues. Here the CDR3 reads CASSYSPSGSSYEQYF. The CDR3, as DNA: TGTGCCAGCAGTTACTCCCCGAGCGGCAGCTCCTACGAGCAGTACTTC.

CDR3 nucleotides: TGTGCCAGCAGCCAGACTAGCGGGAGTCGGGTTGAGCAGTTCTTC. Its translation is CASSQTSGSRVEQFF. The chain is built from TRBV11-2 and TRBJ2-1, with 12 bases that match TRBD2. V lost 5 bases and J lost 9; bases outside the gene matches: 8. The CDR3 runs to 15 residues. Germline-derived CDR1 and CDR2 are SGHAT and FQNNGV.

CDR3 nucleotide sequence: TGTGCCAGCAGCTTAAGGTGGAGGTTTAGCTCCTACAATGAGCAGTTCTTC. This translates into CASSLRWRFSSYNEQFF. The chain recombines TRBV13 with TRBJ2-1; a possible D gene is TRBD2 (5 bases). The CDR3 extends over 17 amino acids. Germline-derived CDR1 and CDR2 are PRHDT and FYEKMQ (reference sequence). V was shortened by 2 bases and J by 0 bases, with 14 bases between the two germline ends.

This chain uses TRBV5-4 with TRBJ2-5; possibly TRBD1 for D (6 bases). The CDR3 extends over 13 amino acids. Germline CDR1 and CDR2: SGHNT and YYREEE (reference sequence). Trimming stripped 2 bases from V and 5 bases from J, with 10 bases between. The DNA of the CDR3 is TGTGCCAGCAGCTTTGACAGGTCCGAGACCCAGTACTTC. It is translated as CASSFDRSETQYF.

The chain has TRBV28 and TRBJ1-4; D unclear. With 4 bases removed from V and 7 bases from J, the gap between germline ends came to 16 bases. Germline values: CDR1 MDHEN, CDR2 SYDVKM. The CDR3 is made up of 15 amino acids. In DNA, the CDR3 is TGTGCCAGCAGTTCGCCGTTTGAGGGAAGTGAAAAACTGTTTTTT. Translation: CASSSPFEGSEKLFF.

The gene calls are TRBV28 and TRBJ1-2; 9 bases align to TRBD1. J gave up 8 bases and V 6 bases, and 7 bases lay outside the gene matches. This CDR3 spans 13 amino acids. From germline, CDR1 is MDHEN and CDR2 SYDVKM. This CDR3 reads CASSSGQGEGYTF. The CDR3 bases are TGTGCCAGCAGCTCGGGACAGGGAGAGGGCTACACCTTC.

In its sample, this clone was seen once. CDR3 bases: TGTGCCAGCAGTGGCCGTTGGCGGGAGGGCTTGGATGAGCAGTTCTTC. Amino acid sequence: CASSGRWREGLDEQFF. The chain couples TRBV6-1 to TRBJ2-1, with 9 bases lining up with TRBD2. CDR3 length: 16 amino acids. Germline CDR1 MNHNS, CDR2 SASEGT. V shed 4 bases, J shed 8 bases, and the junction held 12 bases outside the gene matches.

Here the CDR3 reads CASSGGQGTYEQYF. The DNA of the CDR3 is TGTGCCAGCAGCGGGGGACAGGGAACCTACGAGCAGTACTTC. J is TRBJ2-7 and V is TRBV6-1; TRBD1 aligns across 9 bases. Germline CDR1 is MNHNS and CDR2 is SASEGT. After removal of 6 bases from V and 2 bases from J, the junction contained 5 bases not matched to a gene. The CDR3 consists of 14 residues.

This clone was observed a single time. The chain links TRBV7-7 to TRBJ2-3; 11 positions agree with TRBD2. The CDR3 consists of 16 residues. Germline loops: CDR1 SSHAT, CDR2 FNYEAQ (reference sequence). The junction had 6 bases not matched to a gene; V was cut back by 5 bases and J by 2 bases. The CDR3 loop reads CASSRGTSGHTDTQYF. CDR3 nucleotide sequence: TGTGCCAGCAGCCGTGGGACTAGCGGCCACACAGATACGCAGTATTTT.

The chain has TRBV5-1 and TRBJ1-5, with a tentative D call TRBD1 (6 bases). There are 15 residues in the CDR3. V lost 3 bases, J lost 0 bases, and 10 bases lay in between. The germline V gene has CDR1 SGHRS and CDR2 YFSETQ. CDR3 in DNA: TGCGCCAGCAGCTGGGGACAAGATAGCAATCAGCCCCAGCATTTT. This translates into CASSWGQDSNQPQHF.

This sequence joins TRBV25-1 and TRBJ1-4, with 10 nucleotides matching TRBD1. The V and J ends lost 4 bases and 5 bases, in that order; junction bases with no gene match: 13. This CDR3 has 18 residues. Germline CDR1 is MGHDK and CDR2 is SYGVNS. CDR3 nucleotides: TGTGCCAGCAGTGGGGGGACAGGGGTCGCGGGGGAAAATGAAAAACTGTTTTTT. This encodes CASSGGTGVAGENEKLFF.

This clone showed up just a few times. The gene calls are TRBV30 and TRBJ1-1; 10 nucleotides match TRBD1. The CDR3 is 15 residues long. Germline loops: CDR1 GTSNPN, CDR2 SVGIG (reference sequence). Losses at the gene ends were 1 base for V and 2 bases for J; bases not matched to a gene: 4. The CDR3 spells CAWSDRTGGNTEAFF. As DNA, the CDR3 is TGTGCCTGGAGTGATCGGACAGGGGGAAACACTGAAGCTTTCTTT. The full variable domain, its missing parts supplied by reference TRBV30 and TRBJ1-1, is SQTIHQWPATLVQPVGSPLSLECTVEGTSNPNLYWYRQAAGRGLQLLFYSVGIGQISSEVPQNLSASRPQDRQFILSSKKLLLSDSGFYLCAWSDRTGGNTEAFFGQGTRLTVV.

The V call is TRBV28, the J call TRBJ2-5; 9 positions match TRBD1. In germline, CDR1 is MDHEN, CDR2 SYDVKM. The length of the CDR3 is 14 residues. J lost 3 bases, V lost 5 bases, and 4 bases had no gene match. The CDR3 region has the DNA TGTGCCAGCAGTACCGGGACAGGGAAAGAGACCCAGTACTTC. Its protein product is CASSTGTGKETQYF.